One T cell receptor (beta chain) is described in this entry. Trimming cost V 0 bases and J 8 bases, with 12 bases left between them. The CDR3 loop spans 14 amino acids. Germline loops: CDR1 SGHRS, CDR2 YFSETQ. This record belongs to a study of shared clonotypes between healthy human individuals. Study-wide context: The donors, a couple of women and a few men, were aged 18 to 49. Per donor, CD8 memory used one plate, CD8 naive used two, CD4 memory used three and CD4 naive used three.

TCRdb's table, derived via immunoSEQ multiplex PCR, lists solely in-frame clones and lacks some. The data show roughly 2,000,000 clones, with about 94% seen just once and roughly 1% held by the top ten. Only CD45RO-negative cells positively selected for CCR7 counted as naive CD8 cells, so terminally differentiated effector memory CD45RA+ cells were excluded. The sequence derives from a young man in good health. The chain links TRBV5-1 to TRBJ2-1; D may be TRBD1 (6 bases). Sequencing was done on a sample of naive CD8+ T cells sorted from blood. CDR3 amino acids: CASSLAGTNDEQFF. DNA for the CDR3: TGCGCCAGCAGCTTGGCCGGGACAAATGATGAGCAGTTCTTC. Full variable domain (rest looked up from reference TRBV5-1 and TRBJ2-1): KAGVTQTPRYLIKTRGQQVTLSCSPISGHRSVSWYQQTPGQGLQFLFEYFSETQRNKGNFPGRFSGRQFSNSRSEMNVSTLELGDSALYLCASSLAGTNDEQFFGPGTRLTVL.